This record covers a single T cell receptor beta chain. TCRdb recomputed calls from the PCR reads with MiXCR, one row per CDR3 protein. The sample lists 90,000 or so distinct CDR3 sequences, about half occurring once. The entry originates in a study of CDR3 diversity in severe acne. V gave up 4 bases and J gave up 4 bases, with 20 bases separating them. The CDR3 sequence is 16 residues long. CDR1 and CDR2 (germline): MGHRA, YSYEKL. This sequence was found in a male donor in good health, serving as a control. The sequenced sample was blood. The chain links TRBV4-1 to TRBJ2-7; D is possibly TRBD1 or TRBD2 (8 bases each). The CDR3 region has the DNA TGCGCCAGCAGCCCCCGGGGGGGACAGGAACGTTACGAGCAGTACTTC. Protein sequence: CASSPRGGQERYEQYF.